This TCR beta chain derives from a study of T cells in Graves' hyperthyroidism and ophthalmopathy. The TCR beta CDR3 regions underwent amplification using RNA transcripts as the source. The TCR CDR3 was amplified in a first-round RT-PCR using the HTBI primer set. TCRdb used MiXCR to reprocess the multiplex PCR reads, holding one entry per CDR3 protein. The sample shows 500,000 to 600,000 distinct CDR3 sequences, 15% to 20% of them seen only once. This clonotype was found a few times. CDR3 length: 15 residues. The V end lost 5 bases, the J end lost 0 bases, and 13 bases lay between the germline ends. Germline V gives CDR1 LNHDA, CDR2 SQIVND (reference sequence).

The source material was blood. The rearrangement links TRBV19 to TRBJ1-1; possibly TRBD1 for D (5 bases). This clonotype was sampled from a woman aged 18-30 years with Graves' hyperthyroidism. Here the CDR3 DNA reads TGTGCCAGTAGTGGACCGCAGGGCATGAACACTGAAGCTTTCTTT. This sequence encodes CASSGPQGMNTEAFF.